One sample yielded the 15 T cell receptor beta chains listed below, sequenced in a study of T cells after posttransplantation cyclophosphamide. Clones were sequenced by immunoSEQ multiplex PCR, and TCRdb holds only the in-frame ones, with some missing. The profile covers some 40,000 clones, none occurring a single time. The specimen sequenced was PBMCs. The source is a man between 25 and 39 years old in good health and a related stem cell transplant donor.

This clone was seen repeatedly, ten times or more. This chain connects TRBV10-1 to TRBJ2-7; D is perhaps TRBD1 (6 bases). The germline CDR1 and CDR2 sequences are WNHNN and SYGVQD (reference sequence). The CDR3 length is 14 residues. V lost 3 bases, J lost 5 bases, and 14 bases lay in between. The CDR3 here is CASSEGQGNDEQYF. DNA for the CDR3: TGCGCCAGCAGTGAAGGCCAGGGGAACGACGAGCAGTACTTC.

This clone showed up many times. The chain combines TRBV5-8 with TRBJ2-2; perhaps TRBD2 as D (6 bases). V lost 4 bases to trimming and J lost 1 base, with 11 bases between them. This CDR3 is 15 amino acids long. CDR1 is SGHTS and CDR2 is YDEGEE in the germline V gene. The CDR3: CASSTGLMNTGELFF. CDR3 sequence (DNA): TGTGCCAGCAGCACGGGACTCATGAACACCGGGGAGCTGTTTTTT. The full variable domain, rest sourced from reference TRBV5-8 and TRBJ2-2, is EAGVTQSPTHLIKTRGQQATLRCSPISGHTSVYWYQQALGLGLQFLLWYDEGEERNRGNFPPRFSGRQFPNYSSELNVNALELEDSALYLCASSTGLMNTGELFFGEGSRLTVL.

This clone occurred many times. The chain has TRBV15 and TRBJ1-3; perhaps TRBD1 as D (6 bases). The CDR3 sequence is 16 residues long. V shed 0 bases and J shed 4 bases, with 13 bases lying between them. Germline V gives CDR1 LNHNV, CDR2 YYDKDF (reference sequence). The CDR3 loop reads CATSRDRAGVGNTIYF. The DNA for the CDR3 is TGTGCCACCAGCAGAGATCGAGCAGGGGTGGGAAACACCATATATTTT.

The chain recombines TRBV9 with TRBJ1-5, with 7 bases matching TRBD1. V shed 4 bases and J 4 bases; nucleotides not matched to a gene: 8. Germline values: CDR1 SGDLS, CDR2 YYNGEE. This CDR3 contains 15 residues. The CDR3 reads CASSLSGTANQPQHF. CDR3 sequence (DNA): TGTGCCAGCAGCCTTTCCGGGACAGCAAATCAGCCCCAGCATTTT.

This clone was seen a handful of times. At one end the junction does not follow the germline gene, possibly because of a read error. The rearrangement links TRBV24-1 to TRBJ2-2; the D gene is possibly TRBD1 (6 bases). Germline loops: CDR1 KGHDR, CDR2 SFDVKD. The CDR3 is 14 amino acids. The CDR3 is CATSGGSNTGELFF. The CDR3 nucleotides read TGTGCCACTAGTGGGGGCTCGAACACCGGGGAGCTGTTTTTT.

This clone was observed at least ten times. The gene calls are TRBV6-5 and TRBJ1-2, with TRBD1 identical over 8 bases. The V segment lost 3 bases and the J segment 7 bases; nucleotides outside the gene matches: 13. Germline CDR1 and CDR2: MNHEY and SVGAGI. The CDR3 totals 16 residues. The CDR3 is CASSYGIGQGATGYTF. The CDR3 bases are TGTGCCAGCAGTTATGGTATTGGGCAGGGGGCGACTGGCTACACCTTC.

The sample holds many counts of this clone. V and J are TRBV7-9 and TRBJ2-3, with D maybe TRBD2 (5 bases). Germline V gene data show CDR1 as SEHNR and CDR2 as FQNEAQ (reference sequence). CDR3 length: 16 amino acids. Trimming cost V 4 bases and J 2 bases, with 16 bases left between them. This CDR3 is CASSSRTPLLTDTQYF. The CDR3 DNA reads TGTGCCAGCAGCTCTCGGACTCCGCTCCTCACAGATACGCAGTATTTT.

Many counts were recorded for this clone. The rearrangement links TRBV2 to TRBJ2-5; weak D call: TRBD2 (5 bases). V gave up 5 bases and J gave up 5 bases, with 18 bases separating them. CDR1 and CDR2 (germline): SNHLY, FYNNEI. The length of the CDR3 is 15 residues. This chain's CDR3 is CASSLRTSSGETQYF. CDR3 nucleotide sequence: TGTGCCAGCAGTTTACGCACTAGTTCCGGGGAGACCCAGTACTTC.

CDR3 sequence (DNA): TGCGCCACCTCTCCGGCTAGCCGGACAGATACGCAGTATTTT. Translated: CATSPASRTDTQYF. The V and J genes are TRBV5-1 and TRBJ2-3; perhaps TRBD2 as D (5 bases). V lost 9 bases to trimming and J lost 3 bases, with 17 bases between them. Germline V gene data show CDR1 as SGHRS and CDR2 as YFSETQ. The CDR3 sequence is 14 residues long.

This clone came up a few times. The genes are TRBV9 and TRBJ2-1; D is unresolved. The CDR3 is 13 residues long. Germline V CDR1 and CDR2: SGDLS, YYNGEE. V lost 1 base to trimming and J lost 10 bases, with 12 bases between them. In DNA, the CDR3 is TGTGCCAGCAGCGTACTTGTGGGCAGGGAGCAGTTCTTC. This encodes CASSVLVGREQFF.

This clone was picked up many times. The chain uses TRBV6-5 and TRBJ2-5; no clear D gene. Germline loops: CDR1 MNHEY, CDR2 SVGAGI. The V gene lost 2 bases and the J gene lost 6 bases, with 16 bases spanning the gap. The CDR3 has 15 amino acids. CDR3: CASSYSGQERKTQYF. The CDR3 nucleotides read TGTGCCAGCAGTTACAGTGGGCAGGAAAGGAAGACCCAGTACTTC.

This clone showed up many times. The CDR3 spells CASSLVVTNSYNEQFF. DNA for the CDR3: TGTGCCAGCAGCTTAGTAGTGACTAACTCCTACAATGAGCAGTTCTTC. The rearrangement links TRBV7-9 to TRBJ2-1, with TRBD2 as a possible D gene (5 bases). There are 16 residues in the CDR3. Trimming stripped 1 base from V and 0 bases from J, with 10 bases between. Germline values: CDR1 SEHNR, CDR2 FQNEAQ (reference sequence). The whole variable domain, filled in from reference TRBV7-9 and TRBJ2-1, reads DTGVSQNPRHKITKRGQNVTFRCDPISEHNRLYWYRQTLGQGPEFLTYFQNEAQLEKSRLLSDRFSAERPKGSFSTLEIQRTEQGDSAMYLCASSLVVTNSYNEQFFGPGTRLTVL.

In this sample, this clone turned up many times. V is TRBV19 and J is TRBJ2-1; possible D gene TRBD2, 6 bases. The CDR3 has 15 residues. The germline V gene has CDR1 LNHDA and CDR2 SQIVND (reference sequence). V lost 1 base and J lost 9, with 16 bases in between. CDR3 sequence: CASSIGDSLRGEQFF. The CDR3 bases are TGTGCCAGTAGTATAGGAGACAGCCTGCGGGGTGAGCAGTTCTTC.

This clone has at least ten counts. The chain combines TRBV28 with TRBJ1-2; 7 positions agree with TRBD1. The CDR3 sequence is 16 residues long. Germline V CDR1 and CDR2: MDHEN, SYDVKM. With 3 bases clipped from V and 0 bases from J, the junction kept 7 bases outside the gene matches. The CDR3 sequence: CASSFKGAQSNYGYTF. CDR3 DNA sequence: TGTGCCAGCAGTTTTAAGGGGGCCCAATCTAACTATGGCTACACCTTC.

This chain uses TRBV4-1 with TRBJ2-5; 7 bases are shared with TRBD2. Germline CDR1 is MGHRA and CDR2 is YSYEKL. The ends lost 0 bases at V and 5 bases at J; junction bases unmatched: 9. There are 16 residues in the CDR3. CDR3 nucleotide sequence: TGCGCCAGCAGCCAAGATCCAAGCGGGGTAACGGAGACCCAGTACTTC. It specifies CASSQDPSGVTETQYF.